Listed below are T cell receptor beta chains from one sample, sequenced in a study of shared clonotypes between healthy human individuals. Sequencing was performed with immunoSEQ multiplex PCR; in TCRdb, only in-frame clones are kept and a portion is missing. Of approximately 700,000 clones listed, roughly 73% are singletons. The sample was memory CD4+ T cells sorted from blood. The receptors stem from a woman aged 25 to 39 in good health. CDR3s include the opening cysteine and the closing phenylalanine or tryptophan. The D gene is left open where the match is weak. Clone size, where shown, is once, few, many, or a class for clones that have expanded.

V	J	size	D	CDR3	DNA
TRBV7-9	TRBJ2-7	many	NA	CASSRGSYEQYF	TGTGCCAGCAGCAGGGGGTCCTACGAGCAGTACTTC
TRBV11-3	TRBJ1-3	few	NA	CASSLYSFSGNTIYF	TGTGCCAGCAGCTTGTATTCCTTCTCTGGAAACACCATATATTTT
TRBV28	TRBJ2-1	many	TRBD2	CASSSTSGRLYNEQFF	TGTGCCAGCAGTTCCACTAGCGGGAGGTTATACAATGAGCAGTTCTTC
TRBV5-1	TRBJ1-3	NA	NA	CASSLPGPGNTIYF	TGCGCCAGCAGCTTACCCGGCCCTGGAAACACCATATATTTT
TRBV6-1	TRBJ1-5	few	NA	CASSAHRLDQPQHF	TGTGCCAGCAGTGCCCACAGGTTAGATCAGCCCCAGCATTTT
TRBV4-2	TRBJ1-2	NA	NA	CASSQRGGAEAQYGYTF	TGTGCCAGCAGCCAAAGGGGGGGGGCGGAAGCACAGTATGGCTACACCTTC
TRBV7-8	TRBJ1-2	NA	NA	CASSLRQKYYGYTF	TGTGCCAGCAGCTTACGGCAGAAATACTATGGCTACACCTTC
TRBV2	TRBJ2-7	once	NA	CASRGNVYEQYF	TGTGCCAGCAGGGGTAATGTATACGAGCAGTACTTC
TRBV2	TRBJ1-5	few	TRBD1	CASWTGVDYQPQHF	TGTGCCAGCTGGACAGGGGTGGACTATCAGCCCCAGCATTTT
TRBV28	TRBJ2-2	NA	TRBD1	CASSFFGTGGVTGELFF	TGTGCCAGCAGTTTTTTCGGGACAGGGGGCGTCACCGGGGAGCTGTTTTTT
TRBV4-1	TRBJ2-5	NA	TRBD1	CASSQVGGQGIQTQYF	TGCGCCAGCAGCCAAGTTGGCGGACAGGGCATTCAGACCCAGTACTTC
TRBV7-3	TRBJ1-1	few	TRBD1	CASSRQGDTEAFF	TGTGCCAGCAGCAGACAGGGAGACACTGAAGCTTTCTTT
TRBV6-1	TRBJ1-6	NA	TRBD1	CASGQGYNSPLHF	TGTGCCAGCGGACAGGGCTATAATTCACCCCTCCACTTT
TRBV7-2	TRBJ1-5	NA	NA	CASSFSRAQPQHF	TGTGCCAGCAGCTTTAGCAGGGCTCAGCCCCAGCATTTT
TRBV6-4	TRBJ1-1	NA	TRBD1	CATRDRGRWSTEAFF	TGTGCCACGAGGGACAGGGGGCGTTGGAGCACTGAAGCTTTCTTT
TRBV27	TRBJ1-5	NA	TRBD1	CASSSRQGLNQPQHF	TGTGCCAGCAGTTCTCGACAGGGTCTGAATCAGCCCCAGCATTTT
TRBV4-1	TRBJ1-2	NA	TRBD1	CASRGLRGAGGYTF	TGCGCCAGCAGGGGGCTCAGGGGGGCGGGCGGCTACACCTTC
TRBV5-1	TRBJ1-1	NA	NA	CASSAKGGGAFF	TGCGCCAGCAGCGCGAAGGGGGGTGGAGCTTTCTTT
TRBV2	TRBJ2-1	NA	NA	CASSIDEFNNEQFF	TGTGCCAGCAGTATCGACGAATTTAACAATGAGCAGTTCTTC
TRBV6-5	TRBJ2-3	NA	NA	CASSPPLADTQYF	TGTGCCAGCAGCCCACCTTTGGCAGATACGCAGTATTTT
TRBV19	TRBJ2-1	NA	NA	CASSTLAREQFF	TGTGCCAGTAGCACACTAGCCAGGGAGCAGTTCTTC
TRBV28	TRBJ2-1	NA	NA	CASSPSPGSRTAGSYNEQFF	TGTGCCAGCAGCCCTTCCCCCGGGAGCCGAACCGCCGGATCCTACAATGAGCAGTTCTTC
TRBV2	TRBJ2-5	NA	NA	CASSRSPSVQETQYF	TGTGCCAGCAGCCGCTCCCCCTCGGTACAAGAGACCCAGTACTTC
TRBV6-1	TRBJ2-7	NA	TRBD2	CASTLAGGPGYEQYF	TGTGCCAGCACCCTAGCGGGAGGGCCGGGGTACGAGCAGTACTTC
TRBV27	TRBJ2-2	once	NA	CASSQSWGTAGELFF	TGTGCCAGCAGCCAATCTTGGGGGACGGCCGGGGAGCTGTTTTTT
TRBV5-6	TRBJ2-5	NA	NA	CASSQKQGSETQYF	TGTGCCAGCAGCCAAAAACAGGGTTCAGAGACCCAGTACTTC
TRBV6-5	TRBJ2-7	NA	NA	CASSRQLHYEQYF	TGTGCCAGCAGCCGGCAGCTCCACTACGAGCAGTACTTC
TRBV5-1	TRBJ2-5	NA	NA	CASSLGMGRKETQYF	TGCGCCAGCAGCTTGGGAATGGGGAGGAAAGAGACCCAGTACTTC
TRBV7-9	TRBJ1-4	NA	TRBD1	CATQLTGGNEKLFF	TGTGCCACCCAACTGACAGGGGGTAATGAAAAACTGTTTTTT
TRBV29-1	TRBJ1-1	NA	NA	CSVDWTEAFF	TGCAGCGTTGATTGGACTGAAGCTTTCTTT
TRBV6-5	TRBJ1-1	NA	NA	CASRPRGTFNTEAFF	TGTGCCAGCAGACCCCGGGGCACCTTCAACACTGAAGCTTTCTTT
TRBV5-8	TRBJ2-5	NA	TRBD1	CASSPGQFQETQYF	TGTGCCAGCAGCCCGGGACAGTTTCAAGAGACCCAGTACTTC
TRBV6-9	TRBJ1-1	NA	NA	CASLYMGDGDTEAFF	TGTGCCAGCCTTTATATGGGGGATGGTGACACTGAAGCTTTCTTT
TRBV5-6	TRBJ2-4	NA	NA	CASSLTDLAKNIQYF	TGTGCCAGCAGCTTGACGGACCTAGCCAAAAACATTCAGTACTTC
TRBV30	TRBJ1-5	NA	NA	CAWRVGGQPQHF	TGTGCCTGGAGAGTGGGGGGACAGCCCCAGCATTTT
TRBV10-1	TRBJ2-6	NA	TRBD1	CASSPGGTGANVLTF	TGCGCCAGCAGTCCAGGGGGCACGGGGGCCAACGTCCTGACTTTC
TRBV6-1	TRBJ2-7	NA	NA	CASGSQEGSEQYF	TGTGCCAGCGGGTCTCAGGAGGGCTCCGAGCAGTACTTC
TRBV28	TRBJ1-5	NA	TRBD1	CASSLGQEAQPQHF	TGTGCCAGCAGTTTGGGACAGGAAGCTCAGCCCCAGCATTTT
TRBV27	TRBJ2-4	NA	NA	CASSLEGLAKNIQYF	TGTGCCAGCAGTTTAGAGGGACTAGCCAAAAACATTCAGTACTTC